This is a list of T cell receptor beta chains from one sample in a study of cytomegalovirus exposure and HLA in healthy donors. The data were produced by immunoSEQ multiplex PCR, yet TCRdb's version contains in-frame clones alone and is incomplete. This table holds approximately 65,000 clones, roughly 95% found once. Sequenced input: PBMCs. These TCRs come from a young woman in good health and CMV-seropositive. The CDR3 runs from the conserved cysteine through the conserved F or W. A D gene is named only where the DNA matches it firmly. Clone size is stated in some rows and not others, as once, few, many or a class when expanded.

j_call: TRBJ2-1
v_call: TRBV18
clone_size: NA
d_call: TRBD2
cdr3_nt: TGTGCCAGCTCACCACCGAAGATCGCGGGAGGGCCGCGTGAGCAGTTCTTC
cdr3_aa: CASSPPKIAGGPREQFF

j_call: TRBJ2-1
v_call: TRBV5-1
clone_size: NA
d_call: TRBD2
cdr3_nt: TGCGCCAGCAGCTTATCGGGACTAGCGGGAGGCAAGCAGTTCTTC
cdr3_aa: CASSLSGLAGGKQFF

j_call: TRBJ2-1
v_call: TRBV5-4
clone_size: NA
d_call: TRBD2
cdr3_nt: TGTGCCAGCCGACGAGCGGGGGGTTACAATGAGCAGTTCTTC
cdr3_aa: CASRRAGGYNEQFF

j_call: TRBJ2-7
v_call: TRBV6-5
clone_size: NA
d_call: NA
cdr3_nt: TGTGCCAGCATATCAGGTTCGCAGGGTAGCTACGAGCAGTACTTC
cdr3_aa: CASISGSQGSYEQYF

j_call: TRBJ1-1
v_call: TRBV7-9
clone_size: NA
d_call: NA
cdr3_nt: TGTGCCAGCAGCTTAGGGGCCACGATAAACACTGAAGCTTTCTTT
cdr3_aa: CASSLGATINTEAFF

j_call: TRBJ2-1
v_call: TRBV5-4
clone_size: once
d_call: NA
cdr3_nt: TGTGCCAGCAGCTTGGAGCGAGCCTACAATGAGCAGTTCTTC
cdr3_aa: CASSLERAYNEQFF

j_call: TRBJ1-2
v_call: TRBV13
clone_size: NA
d_call: NA
cdr3_nt: TGTGCCAGCAGCCCCGGCAGGGGCGGTGGCTACACCTTC
cdr3_aa: CASSPGRGGGYTF

j_call: TRBJ2-2
v_call: TRBV14
clone_size: NA
d_call: NA
cdr3_nt: TGTGCCAGCAGCCAAGGGCGGTACACCGGGGAGCTGTTTTTT
cdr3_aa: CASSQGRYTGELFF

j_call: TRBJ1-2
v_call: TRBV15
clone_size: NA
d_call: NA
cdr3_nt: TGTGCCACCAGCAGAGAATGGGAGTATGGCTACACCTTC
cdr3_aa: CATSREWEYGYTF

j_call: TRBJ2-1
v_call: TRBV7-8
clone_size: NA
d_call: NA
cdr3_nt: TGTGCCAGCAGCTTGCGGGTCGAGCAGTTCTTC
cdr3_aa: CASSLRVEQFF

j_call: TRBJ2-3
v_call: TRBV6-6
clone_size: NA
d_call: TRBD2
cdr3_nt: TGTGCCAGCAGTTACGGACTAGCGGGAGGGTTAGATACGCAGTATTTT
cdr3_aa: CASSYGLAGGLDTQYF

j_call: TRBJ2-1
v_call: TRBV2
clone_size: NA
d_call: TRBD2
cdr3_nt: TGTGCCAGCTCCGAGACGGGGGGGAGAGAAAATGAGCAGTTCTTC
cdr3_aa: CASSETGGRENEQFF

j_call: TRBJ2-7
v_call: TRBV27
clone_size: NA
d_call: TRBD2
cdr3_nt: TGTGCCAGCAGCTGGAGGCGGGAGGTGAACGAGCAGTACTTC
cdr3_aa: CASSWRREVNEQYF

j_call: TRBJ1-1
v_call: TRBV5-4
clone_size: NA
d_call: NA
cdr3_nt: TGTGCCAGCATCAACTGGGGGCTAACTGAAGCTTTCTTT
cdr3_aa: CASINWGLTEAFF

j_call: TRBJ2-2
v_call: TRBV4-1
clone_size: once
d_call: TRBD2
cdr3_nt: TGCGCCAGCAGCCAAGCTCAACTAGCGGGAGGGAAGACCGGGGAGCTGTTTTTT
cdr3_aa: CASSQAQLAGGKTGELFF

j_call: TRBJ2-2
v_call: TRBV30
clone_size: NA
d_call: NA
cdr3_nt: TGTGCCTCGGGGGTTGGAACCGGGGAGCTGTTTTTT
cdr3_aa: CASGVGTGELFF

j_call: TRBJ2-7
v_call: TRBV5-1
clone_size: NA
d_call: NA
cdr3_nt: TGCGCCAGCAGCTTGGATGGGGGGAGTGTGGGCGAGCAGTACTTC
cdr3_aa: CASSLDGGSVGEQYF

j_call: TRBJ2-3
v_call: TRBV14
clone_size: once
d_call: NA
cdr3_nt: TGTGCCAGCAGCCAAGCTACAGGGTGGGCAGATACGCAGTATTTT
cdr3_aa: CASSQATGWADTQYF

j_call: TRBJ2-1
v_call: TRBV9
clone_size: once
d_call: TRBD2
cdr3_nt: TGTGCCAGCAGCGTTCTAGCGGGAGCCTACAATGAGCAGTTCTTC
cdr3_aa: CASSVLAGAYNEQFF

j_call: TRBJ2-1
v_call: TRBV27
clone_size: NA
d_call: TRBD2
cdr3_nt: TGTGCCAGCAGTTTATCGCTCGGGGGAGGGCCCCATGAGCAGTTCTTC
cdr3_aa: CASSLSLGGGPHEQFF

j_call: TRBJ2-3
v_call: TRBV28
clone_size: once
d_call: TRBD2
cdr3_nt: TGTGCCAGCAGTCCCCCACCCTTTGCGGGGGGCACAGATACGCAGTATTTT
cdr3_aa: CASSPPPFAGGTDTQYF

j_call: TRBJ2-1
v_call: TRBV6-6
clone_size: NA
d_call: NA
cdr3_nt: TGTGCCAGCAGCCCGGGACTTGAATCCCCTGAGCAGTTCTTC
cdr3_aa: CASSPGLESPEQFF

j_call: TRBJ2-1
v_call: TRBV18
clone_size: NA
d_call: NA
cdr3_nt: TGTGCCAGCTTTTCGAGTACGAGCTTATACAATGAGCAGTTCTTC
cdr3_aa: CASFSSTSLYNEQFF

j_call: TRBJ1-1
v_call: TRBV30
clone_size: NA
d_call: NA
cdr3_nt: TGTGCCTGGATTTCAGGAACTGAAGCTTTCTTT
cdr3_aa: CAWISGTEAFF

j_call: TRBJ2-3
v_call: TRBV2
clone_size: NA
d_call: TRBD2
cdr3_nt: TGTGCCAGCAGTGAAGCCCTGACTAGCGGAACCACAGATACGCAGTATTTT
cdr3_aa: CASSEALTSGTTDTQYF

j_call: TRBJ2-5
v_call: TRBV5-1
clone_size: once
d_call: TRBD2
cdr3_nt: TGCGCCAGCCACCCCTTAGGGACTACTCAAGAGACCCAGTACTTC
cdr3_aa: CASHPLGTTQETQYF

j_call: TRBJ1-2
v_call: TRBV7-2
clone_size: NA
d_call: NA
cdr3_nt: TGTGCCAGCAGCTTACCCCGTGAGGTCTATGGCTACACCTTC
cdr3_aa: CASSLPREVYGYTF

j_call: TRBJ1-2
v_call: TRBV5-4
clone_size: NA
d_call: NA
cdr3_nt: TGTGCCAGCAGCTTGGCTGCGGGGGTTTCGGATGGCTACACCTTC
cdr3_aa: CASSLAAGVSDGYTF

j_call: TRBJ1-2
v_call: TRBV7-8
clone_size: NA
d_call: NA
cdr3_nt: TGTGCCAGCAGCTTAGCGCCTGGGGCCCTTTATGGCTACACCTTC
cdr3_aa: CASSLAPGALYGYTF

j_call: TRBJ2-1
v_call: TRBV28
clone_size: NA
d_call: TRBD2
cdr3_nt: TGTGCCAGCAGTTTGCTAGCGGGAGGCGGCGATGAGCAGTTCTTC
cdr3_aa: CASSLLAGGGDEQFF

j_call: TRBJ2-1
v_call: TRBV12-5
clone_size: NA
d_call: TRBD2
cdr3_nt: TGTGCTAGTGGTTTGCGACTAGCGGGGTCCTACAATGAGCAGTTCTTC
cdr3_aa: CASGLRLAGSYNEQFF

j_call: TRBJ1-2
v_call: TRBV5-3
clone_size: NA
d_call: TRBD1
cdr3_nt: TGTGCCAGAATCAAAACATCCGGGACAGACTATGGCTACACCTTC
cdr3_aa: CARIKTSGTDYGYTF

j_call: TRBJ1-2
v_call: TRBV29-1
clone_size: NA
d_call: TRBD1
cdr3_nt: TGCAGCGTTACCGCCGGGACAGGGGCCCGCTTGGACTATGGCTACACCTTC
cdr3_aa: CSVTAGTGARLDYGYTF

j_call: TRBJ2-3
v_call: TRBV4-3
clone_size: NA
d_call: TRBD2
cdr3_nt: TGCGCCAGCAGCCAAGACGATCGAGCGGGAGCATCCACAGATACGCAGTATTTT
cdr3_aa: CASSQDDRAGASTDTQYF

j_call: TRBJ1-1
v_call: TRBV7-2
clone_size: NA
d_call: NA
cdr3_nt: TGTGCCAGCAGCTCAAATAGGGACACCGGAGAAGCTTTCTTT
cdr3_aa: CASSSNRDTGEAFF

j_call: TRBJ2-3
v_call: TRBV5-4
clone_size: once
d_call: TRBD1
cdr3_nt: TGTGCCAGCAGCTTGGGGGGGCGTATCGGGACAGCAGATACGCAGTATTTT
cdr3_aa: CASSLGGRIGTADTQYF

j_call: TRBJ2-2
v_call: TRBV11-3
clone_size: NA
d_call: NA
cdr3_nt: TGTGCCAGCAGCTCGAGGAGGAGGGGTGCTACCGGGGAGCTGTTTTTT
cdr3_aa: CASSSRRRGATGELFF

j_call: TRBJ2-4
v_call: TRBV28
clone_size: NA
d_call: TRBD2
cdr3_nt: TGTGCCAGCAGTTTAGTTCCGGGAGGGGGGCTAGGCATTCAGTACTTC
cdr3_aa: CASSLVPGGGLGIQYF

j_call: TRBJ1-5
v_call: TRBV28
clone_size: NA
d_call: NA
cdr3_nt: TGTGCCAGCAGTTTAGGAGGGGCACGGCAGCCCCAGCATTTT
cdr3_aa: CASSLGGARQPQHF

j_call: TRBJ1-1
v_call: TRBV7-2
clone_size: NA
d_call: TRBD1
cdr3_nt: TGTGCCAGCAGCACACTAGACAGGGGAGCTTTCTTT
cdr3_aa: CASSTLDRGAFF

j_call: TRBJ2-3
v_call: TRBV2
clone_size: NA
d_call: NA
cdr3_nt: TGTGCCAGCAGTGAACTTCTTCGGGGCACAGATACGCAGTATTTT
cdr3_aa: CASSELLRGTDTQYF

j_call: TRBJ2-4
v_call: TRBV6-1
clone_size: NA
d_call: NA
cdr3_nt: TGTGCCAGCAGTGATGTTGGTCAGAAAAACATTCAGTACTTC
cdr3_aa: CASSDVGQKNIQYF

j_call: TRBJ1-1
v_call: TRBV2
clone_size: NA
d_call: TRBD1
cdr3_nt: TGTGCCAGCAGGGCCGGGACAGGCGATATGAACACTGAAGCTTTCTTT
cdr3_aa: CASRAGTGDMNTEAFF

j_call: TRBJ1-5
v_call: TRBV27
clone_size: NA
d_call: NA
cdr3_nt: TGTGCCACCGCTCTGGCAGGGTGGGATCAGCCCCAGCATTTT
cdr3_aa: CATALAGWDQPQHF

j_call: TRBJ2-7
v_call: TRBV7-9
clone_size: once
d_call: TRBD1
cdr3_nt: TGTGCCAGCAGCCCGCCGACAGGGGCCTACGAGCAGTACTTC
cdr3_aa: CASSPPTGAYEQYF

j_call: TRBJ1-3
v_call: TRBV2
clone_size: NA
d_call: TRBD1
cdr3_nt: TGTGCCAGCAGTGAATGGACAGGCAGCTCTGGAAACACCATATATTTT
cdr3_aa: CASSEWTGSSGNTIYF

j_call: TRBJ2-1
v_call: TRBV4-2
clone_size: once
d_call: NA
cdr3_nt: TGTGCCAGCAGCCAAGGGGCTAGCGCAGACAATGAGCAGTTCTTC
cdr3_aa: CASSQGASADNEQFF

j_call: TRBJ2-1
v_call: TRBV7-3
clone_size: NA
d_call: TRBD2
cdr3_nt: TGTGCCAGCAGCTTAAGCGGGAGGAGCTCCTACAATGAGCAGTTCTTC
cdr3_aa: CASSLSGRSSYNEQFF

j_call: TRBJ2-1
v_call: TRBV27
clone_size: NA
d_call: TRBD2
cdr3_nt: TGTGCCAGCAGGTTTAGCGGGGGGAGCTCCTACAATGAGCAGTTCTTC
cdr3_aa: CASRFSGGSSYNEQFF

j_call: TRBJ2-7
v_call: TRBV29-1
clone_size: NA
d_call: NA
cdr3_nt: TGCAGCGTTATTCCGGACATCCCCTACGAGCAGTACTTC
cdr3_aa: CSVIPDIPYEQYF

j_call: TRBJ1-1
v_call: TRBV19
clone_size: NA
d_call: NA
cdr3_nt: TGTGCCAGTAGACTGACAGCGACCACTGAAGCTTTCTTT
cdr3_aa: CASRLTATTEAFF